The T cell receptor (beta chain) under discussion was sequenced for a study of T cells in Graves' hyperthyroidism and ophthalmopathy. The wider study: Peripheral blood collection took place at initial diagnosis, before any treatment.

This clonotype was detected only a few times. Trimming pared 4 bases from V and 2 bases from J, leaving 19 bases between. The germline CDR1 and CDR2 sequences are SGHRS and YFSETQ. The length of the CDR3 is 18 residues. There were TCR beta CDR3 regions amplified from RNA transcripts. A set of HTBI primers served as the primers for a first-round RT-PCR of the TCR CDR3. TCRdb reanalysed the multiplex PCR reads using MiXCR and keeps one entry per CDR3 protein. Among 350,000 to 450,000 distinct CDR3 sequences, 11% to 15% were seen once, and the ten largest hold around 28%. For ophthalmopathy patients, the Clinical Activity Score was at least 3 and the NOSPECS grade at least 4; duration was under 3 months.

The rearrangement links TRBV5-1 to TRBJ2-6; D could derive from TRBD1 or TRBD2 (6 bases each). The sequence derives from a middle-aged man with Graves' ophthalmopathy. The sequenced material came from blood. The CDR3 loop is CASSLLGGFGPGANVLTF. The CDR3 nucleotides are TGCGCCAGCAGCCTACTAGGGGGGTTCGGGCCTGGGGCCAACGTCCTGACTTTC.